A single sample is the source of the 19 T cell receptor beta chains below, sequenced in a study of cytomegalovirus exposure and HLA in healthy donors. With 60 Vbeta and 13 Jbeta primers, the PCR was carried out. The table came from immunoSEQ multiplex PCR; TCRdb's copy has only in-frame clones and leaves some out. The sample has around 150,000 clones; nearly 80% are singletons. Sequencing was done on a sample of PBMCs. These TCRs come from a male donor in good health and CMV-seronegative.

V gene TRBV4-3 combines with J gene TRBJ2-7; 7 bases align to TRBD1. Germline V CDR1 and CDR2: LGHNA, YSLEER. The CDR3 spans 15 residues. The ends lost 3 bases at V and 1 base at J; junction bases unmatched: 6. The CDR3, as DNA: TGCGCCAGCAGCCAGAACAGGGGATTGTCCTACGAGCAGTACTTC. This gives the protein CASSQNRGLSYEQYF.

CDR3 nucleotide sequence: TGTGCCAGCAGTGAACAGGGGAGGACTGAAGCTTTCTTT. Its protein is CASSEQGRTEAFF. This sequence joins TRBV28 and TRBJ1-1; 7 bases fit TRBD1. The length of the CDR3 is 13 residues. Germline trimming cut 5 bases from V and 5 bases from J; bases unmatched to any gene: 5. The germline gives CDR1 MDHEN, CDR2 SYDVKM.

V gene TRBV7-2 combines with J gene TRBJ2-7; 8 nucleotides align to TRBD2. Germline CDR1 SGHTA, CDR2 FQGNSA. J gave up 5 bases and V 4 bases, and 16 bases lay outside the gene matches. CDR3 length: 17 residues. This chain's CDR3 is CASSSDPRGLESNEQYF. CDR3 nucleotides: TGTGCCAGCAGCTCCGACCCTAGGGGACTAGAGTCGAACGAGCAGTACTTC.

The rearrangement uses TRBV29-1 and TRBJ2-5; 7 bases agree with TRBD1. V shed 0 bases, J shed 6 bases, and the junction held 10 bases outside the gene matches. Germline V gives CDR1 SQVTM, CDR2 ANQGSEA. The CDR3 has 15 amino acids. CDR3 region: CSVEDPETGSKTQYF. The DNA of the CDR3 is TGCAGCGTTGAAGACCCTGAGACAGGGAGCAAGACCCAGTACTTC. Using reference TRBV29-1 and TRBJ2-5 for the parts outside the CDR3, the full variable domain is SAVISQKPSRDICQRGTSLTIQCQVDSQVTMMFWYRQQPGQSLTLIATANQGSEATYESGFVIDKFPISRPNLTFSTLTVSNMSPEDSSIYLCSVEDPETGSKTQYFGPGTRLLVL.

The genes are TRBV15 and TRBJ1-1; 7 nucleotides match TRBD1. The germline V gene encodes CDR1 LNHNV and CDR2 YYDKDF (reference sequence). There are 13 residues in the CDR3. V lost 5 bases, J lost 5 bases, and 5 bases stayed unmatched. DNA for the CDR3: TGTGCCACCAGCCCGACAGGGTTGACTGAAGCTTTCTTT. Protein product: CATSPTGLTEAFF.

This sequence joins TRBV19 and TRBJ2-5; TRBD1 matches at 8 bases. Losses at the gene ends were 1 base for V and 7 bases for J; bases not matched to a gene: 5. Germline V gene lookup returns CDR1 LNHDA and CDR2 SQIVND (reference sequence). The CDR3 is made up of 14 amino acids. The CDR3 here is CASSIGGQAPTQYF. The CDR3 region has the DNA TGTGCCAGTAGTATAGGGGGACAGGCCCCGACCCAGTACTTC.

This sequence joins TRBV7-9 and TRBJ1-4, with D possibly matching TRBD1 (5 bases). Trimming took off 5 bases at V and 4 bases at J, with 14 bases between the two ends. Germline assignment: CDR1 SEHNR and CDR2 FQNEAQ (reference sequence). The CDR3 spans 15 residues. The CDR3 coding sequence is TGTGCCAGCAGCCTACAACAGGTCTTTAATGAAAAACTGTTTTTT. Protein: CASSLQQVFNEKLFF. The complete variable domain, with remaining parts taken from reference TRBV7-9 and TRBJ1-4, reads DTGVSQNPRHKITKRGQNVTFRCDPISEHNRLYWYRQTLGQGPEFLTYFQNEAQLEKSRLLSDRFSAERPKGSFSTLEIQRTEQGDSAMYLCASSLQQVFNEKLFFGSGTQLSVL.

The genes are TRBV6-6 and TRBJ1-4, with D maybe TRBD1 (5 bases). This CDR3 is 14 amino acids long. V was cut by 2 bases and J by 4 bases, with 8 bases left in between. Germline V gene lookup returns CDR1 MNHNY and CDR2 SVGAGI (reference sequence). The CDR3 reads CASSYDSRNEKLFF. CDR3 nucleotides: TGTGCCAGCAGTTACGACAGCCGTAATGAAAAACTGTTTTTT.

The chain combines TRBV6-5 with TRBJ1-6, with 7 positions matching TRBD1. Germline CDR1 reads MNHEY; CDR2 reads SVGAGI. Unmatched junction bases numbered 9, after V lost 0 bases and J lost 10 bases. The CDR3 spans 16 residues. The CDR3 DNA reads TGTGCCAGCAGTTACTCGGGGGACAGCGGCTTGTCACCCCTCCACTTT. Protein: CASSYSGDSGLSPLHF.

The chain has TRBV7-2 and TRBJ1-1; TRBD1 might be the D (6 bases). Trimming left V 1 base short and J 0 bases short, with 12 bases between. The CDR3 totals 16 residues. CDR1 is SGHTA, CDR2 FQGNSA, per germline. CDR3 amino acids: CASSLVGGQLNTEAFF. The CDR3 DNA sequence: TGTGCCAGCAGCTTAGTCGGTGGACAGCTGAACACTGAAGCTTTCTTT.

V usage is TRBV18 and J usage is TRBJ1-1; D possibly corresponds to TRBD1 (6 bases). Trimming took 6 bases from V and 4 from J, leaving 15 bases between them. Germline lookup yields CDR1 KGHSH and CDR2 LQKENI. The CDR3 runs 14 residues. Written as DNA, the CDR3 is TGTGCCAGCTCGACTATACAGGGCGGCACTGAAGCTTTCTTT. Translation: CASSTIQGGTEAFF.

J is TRBJ1-5 and V is TRBV7-9, with D perhaps TRBD1 (5 bases). This CDR3 has 15 amino acids. Deletions cut 1 base from V and 5 bases from J, with 12 bases between. Germline V gene data show CDR1 as SEHNR and CDR2 as FQNEAQ (reference sequence). CDR3 region: CASSLDGGDYQPQHF. CDR3 DNA: TGTGCCAGCAGCTTAGATGGGGGGGATTATCAGCCCCAGCATTTT.

The chain employs TRBV7-9 and TRBJ2-7; 13 bases fit TRBD2. The CDR3 extends over 16 amino acids. CDR1 is SEHNR and CDR2 is FQNEAQ in the germline V gene (reference sequence). Losses at the gene ends were 5 bases for V and 7 bases for J; bases not matched to a gene: 11. The CDR3 is CASSAGLAGALGEQYF. The DNA for the CDR3 is TGTGCCAGCAGCGCAGGACTAGCGGGGGCCCTCGGGGAGCAGTACTTC.

Here the CDR3 DNA reads TGTGCCAGTAGCCTCCAGAGGACAGGATCCTACGAGCAGTACTTC. This codes for CASSLQRTGSYEQYF. This chain joins TRBV19 and TRBJ2-7; 7 bases line up with TRBD1. The V segment lost 6 bases and the J segment 1 base; nucleotides outside the gene matches: 9. The germline V gene has CDR1 LNHDA and CDR2 SQIVND (reference sequence). The CDR3 runs to 15 residues.

J is TRBJ1-1 and V is TRBV18, with a possible D match to TRBD1 (5 bases). CDR3 length: 15 amino acids. Per germline, CDR1 KGHSH and CDR2 LQKENI. V was cut by 2 bases and J by 1 base, with 11 bases left in between. CDR3 in DNA: TGTGCCAGCTCACCAGGGGCAGGCAGGAACACTGAAGCTTTCTTT. Translating it yields CASSPGAGRNTEAFF.

The chain joins TRBV14 to TRBJ1-6; perhaps TRBD1 as D (6 bases). The V and J ends lost 3 bases and 8 bases respectively, with 41 bases between them. Looked up from germline, CDR1 is SGHDN and CDR2 is FVKESK. CDR3 length: 24 amino acids. The CDR3 region is CASSHFGARGLGCALLWNDSPLHF. CDR3 in DNA: TGTGCCAGCAGCCATTTTGGGGCCAGGGGCCTTGGATGTGCCTTACTGTGGAATGATTCACCCCTCCACTTT. The full variable domain, completed using reference TRBV14 and TRBJ1-6, is EAGVTQFPSHSVIEKGQTVTLRCDPISGHDNLYWYRRVMGKEIKFLLHFVKESKQDESGMPNNRFLAERTGGTYSTLKVQPAELEDSGVYFCASSHFGARGLGCALLWNDSPLHFGNGTRLTVT.

The V call is TRBV5-1, the J call TRBJ1-1, with TRBD1 as a possible D gene (6 bases). CDR3 length equals 14 residues. Germline CDR1 reads SGHRS; CDR2 reads YFSETQ. Trimming removed 3 bases from V and 11 bases from J, with 20 bases in between. The CDR3 coding sequence is TGCGCCAGCAGCTCGGGGGGCGGGGTCGTGTATGCTTTCTTT. Residues: CASSSGGGVVYAFF. The full variable domain, rest sourced from reference TRBV5-1 and TRBJ1-1, is KAGVTQTPRYLIKTRGQQVTLSCSPISGHRSVSWYQQTPGQGLQFLFEYFSETQRNKGNFPGRFSGRQFSNSRSEMNVSTLELGDSALYLCASSSGGGVVYAFFGQGTRLTVV.

V usage is TRBV7-3 and J usage is TRBJ1-3; D might be TRBD1 (6 bases). CDR1 is SGHTA, CDR2 FQGTGA, per germline. CDR3 length: 15 residues. Trimming removed 0 bases from V and 3 bases from J, with 9 bases in between. The CDR3 DNA is TGTGCCAGCAGCTTAACCGGGACAATTGGAAACACCATATATTTT. Its protein product is CASSLTGTIGNTIYF.

CDR3: CASRGGTGNNEQFF. The CDR3 DNA sequence: TGTGCCAGCAGGGGGGGGACAGGTAACAATGAGCAGTTCTTC. The rearrangement joins TRBV2 to TRBJ2-1, with a possible D match to TRBD1 (8 bases). Trimming took off 6 bases at V and 5 bases at J, with 14 bases between the two ends. The CDR3 totals 14 residues. The germline gives CDR1 SNHLY, CDR2 FYNNEI.